This TCR beta chain was identified in a study of regulatory T cells in long-lasting Graves disease. General study results and limits: The sample size was small, and this may have reduced accuracy. The analysis examined peripheral blood only and excluded thyroid tissue.

Noted time point: newly diagnosed GD, antithyroid drugs for less than 3 months. RNA isolated from PBMCs was used to make the TCR library. In building TCR beta libraries, iRepertoire HTBI primers were used together with Arm-PCR of CDR3 regions. TCRdb independently ran MiXCR on the multiplex PCR reads; one entry per CDR3 protein. The sample consists of some 320,000 distinct CDR3 sequences, 18% of them appearing once. This clonotype occurred many times. The antigen is not known. The clonotype comes from a female donor with Graves disease. The sample consisted of peripheral blood mononuclear cells (PBMCs), taken at new diagnosis, from a patient treated with antithyroid drugs.

This CDR3 reads CASSQSSGGPVHEQFF. The CDR3 DNA is TGTGCCAGTAGTCAGTCTAGCGGGGGACCCGTCCATGAGCAGTTCTTC. This chain joins TRBV19 and TRBJ2-1, with TRBD2 matching 10 bases. CDR1 and CDR2 (germline): LNHDA, SQIVND (reference sequence). V lost 5 bases and J lost 8; bases outside the gene matches: 12. The CDR3 spans 16 residues.